This TCR beta chain was retrieved from a study of OX40 agonist ivuxolimab in advanced cancers. Overall study: Patients received the agonistic anti-OX40 (CD134) antibody ivuxolimab. Patients assigned to dose escalation were diagnosed with hepatocellular carcinoma, melanoma, renal cell or head and neck cancer. General study points: Patients who responded partially at 0.1-3.0 mg/kg showed clonal expansion ranking among the lowest.

The CDR3 has 15 residues. Trimming cost V 5 bases and J 3 bases; bases outside gene matches: 11. CDR1 is SGHNT and CDR2 is YYREEE in the germline V gene (reference sequence). Sequencing was performed with immunoSEQ multiplex PCR; in TCRdb, only in-frame clones are kept and a portion is missing. The data hold 9,500 to 15,000 clones, with under 75% observed a single time. This clone has a handful of counts. What it binds is not known. The sample was CD4+ or CD8+ T cells sorted from blood, taken in a trial of the OX40 agonist ivuxolimab. This TCR was sampled from an adult with an advanced solid tumor such as melanoma, head and neck, liver or kidney cancer. The rearrangement joins TRBV5-4 to TRBJ2-7; 7 bases line up with TRBD1. The CDR3 region is CASSYPGQPDYEQYF. The CDR3 nucleotides read TGTGCCAGCAGTTATCCGGGACAGCCGGACTACGAGCAGTACTTC.